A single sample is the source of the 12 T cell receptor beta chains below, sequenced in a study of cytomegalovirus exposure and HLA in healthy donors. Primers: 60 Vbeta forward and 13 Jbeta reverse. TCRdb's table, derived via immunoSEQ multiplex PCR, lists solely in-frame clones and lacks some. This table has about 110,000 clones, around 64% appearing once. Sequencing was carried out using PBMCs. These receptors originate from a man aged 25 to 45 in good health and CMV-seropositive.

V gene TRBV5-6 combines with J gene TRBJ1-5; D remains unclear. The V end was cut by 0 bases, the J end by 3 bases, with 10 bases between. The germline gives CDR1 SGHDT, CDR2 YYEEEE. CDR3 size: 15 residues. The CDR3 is CASSLGAAHNQPQHF. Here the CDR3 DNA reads TGTGCCAGCAGCTTGGGGGCAGCCCACAATCAGCCCCAGCATTTT.

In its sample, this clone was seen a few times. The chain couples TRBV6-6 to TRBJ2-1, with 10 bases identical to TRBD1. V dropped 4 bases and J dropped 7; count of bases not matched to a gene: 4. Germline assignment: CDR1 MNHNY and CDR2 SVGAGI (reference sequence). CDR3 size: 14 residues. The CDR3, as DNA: TGTGCCAGCAGTTCCTGGGACAGGGGAAATGAGCAGTTCTTC. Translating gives CASSSWDRGNEQFF.

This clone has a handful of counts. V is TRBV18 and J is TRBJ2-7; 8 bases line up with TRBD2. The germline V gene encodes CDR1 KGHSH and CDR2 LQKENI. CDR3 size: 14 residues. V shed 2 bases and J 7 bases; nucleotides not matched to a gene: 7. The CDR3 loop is CASSPATSAGEQYV. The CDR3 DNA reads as TGTGCCAGCTCACCAGCGACTAGCGCAGGGGAGCAGTACGTC.

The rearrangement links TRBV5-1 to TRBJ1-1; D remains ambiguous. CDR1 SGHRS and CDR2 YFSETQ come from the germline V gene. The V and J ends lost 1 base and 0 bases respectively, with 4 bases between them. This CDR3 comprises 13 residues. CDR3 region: CASSLTLNTEAFF. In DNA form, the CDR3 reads TGCGCCAGCAGCTTGACACTGAACACTGAAGCTTTCTTT.

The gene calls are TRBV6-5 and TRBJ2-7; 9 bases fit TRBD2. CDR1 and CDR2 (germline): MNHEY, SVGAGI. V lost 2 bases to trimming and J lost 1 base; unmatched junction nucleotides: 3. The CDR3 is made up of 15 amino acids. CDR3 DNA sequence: TGTGCCAGCAGTTACGACGCGGGGGGGTCCTACGAGCAGTACTTC. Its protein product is CASSYDAGGSYEQYF.

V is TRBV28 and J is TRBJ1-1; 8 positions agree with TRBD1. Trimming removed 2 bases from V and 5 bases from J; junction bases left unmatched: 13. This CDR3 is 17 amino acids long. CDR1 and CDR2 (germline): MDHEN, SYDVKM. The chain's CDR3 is CASSLPHGQGGKTEAFF. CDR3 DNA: TGTGCCAGCAGTTTACCCCACGGACAGGGCGGAAAGACTGAAGCTTTCTTT.

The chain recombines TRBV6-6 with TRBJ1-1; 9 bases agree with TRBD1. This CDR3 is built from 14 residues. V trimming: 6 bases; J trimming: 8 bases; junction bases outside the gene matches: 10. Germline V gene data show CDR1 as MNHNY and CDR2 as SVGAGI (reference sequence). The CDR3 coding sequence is TGTGCCAGCAGACCCGGTGGACAGGGGAGGGAAGCTTTCTTT. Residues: CASRPGGQGREAFF.

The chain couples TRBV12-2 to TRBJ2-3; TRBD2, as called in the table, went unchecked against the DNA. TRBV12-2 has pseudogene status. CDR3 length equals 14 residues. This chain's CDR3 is CASRSAVSTDTQYF. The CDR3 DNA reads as TGTGCAAGTCGCTCCGCGGTGAGCACAGATACGCAGTATTTT.

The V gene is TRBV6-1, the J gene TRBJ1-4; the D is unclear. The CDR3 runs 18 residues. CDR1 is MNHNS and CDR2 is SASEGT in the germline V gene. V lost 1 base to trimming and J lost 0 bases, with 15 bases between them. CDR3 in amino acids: CASSEVPLSPATNEKLFF. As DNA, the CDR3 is TGTGCCAGCAGTGAAGTTCCCCTGAGTCCTGCAACTAATGAAAAACTGTTTTTT.

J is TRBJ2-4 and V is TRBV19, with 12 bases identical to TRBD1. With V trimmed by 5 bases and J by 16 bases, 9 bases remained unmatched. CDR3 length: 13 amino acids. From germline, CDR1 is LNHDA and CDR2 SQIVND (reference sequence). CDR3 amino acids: CASSLLGDRGLYF. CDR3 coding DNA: TGTGCCAGTAGTCTCTTGGGGGACAGGGGGCTTTACTTC.

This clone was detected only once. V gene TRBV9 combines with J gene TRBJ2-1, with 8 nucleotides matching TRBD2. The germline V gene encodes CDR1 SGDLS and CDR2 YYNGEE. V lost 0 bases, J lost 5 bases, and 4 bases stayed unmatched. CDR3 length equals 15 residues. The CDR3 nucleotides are TGTGCCAGCAGCGTAGAGGGACTAGTACACAATGAGCAGTTCTTC. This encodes CASSVEGLVHNEQFF.

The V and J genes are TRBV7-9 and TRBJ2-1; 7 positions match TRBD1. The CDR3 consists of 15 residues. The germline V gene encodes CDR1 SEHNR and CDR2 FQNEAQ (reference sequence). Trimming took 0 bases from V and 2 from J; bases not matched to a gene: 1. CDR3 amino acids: CASSLARGTYNEQFF. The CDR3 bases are TGTGCCAGCAGCTTAGCCAGGGGGACCTACAATGAGCAGTTCTTC.